A few counts support the clone carrying this TCR beta chain. V was shortened by 5 bases and J by 6 bases, with 16 bases between the two germline ends. This CDR3 region has 13 residues. From germline, CDR1 is DFQATT and CDR2 SNEGSKA (reference sequence). The data are from a study of vaccination and CD4 T cells after COVID-19. The time point here: late sampling 161 to 241 days after vaccination in three convalescent patients. TCRdb redid the calling of the PCR reads with MiXCR, one entry per CDR3 protein. The table records 30,000 or so distinct CDR3 sequences, about 50% of them present only once. The sequence derives from a human donor who had recovered from COVID-19. Specimen: CD4+ T cells from blood, collected about 7 months after SARS-CoV-2 vaccination. The J gene is TRBJ2-5, the V gene TRBV20-1, with D tentatively TRBD1 or TRBD2 (5 bases each). Here the CDR3 DNA reads TGCAGTGCTTACGGGGACCCTAAGAAGACCCAGTACTTC. Protein product: CSAYGDPKKTQYF.